What follows describes a single TCR beta chain. Its antigen is not identified. The source of the sample is a study of response to subunit inactivated influenza vaccine. The study, taken as a whole, reports: The authors put forward the suggestion that each seasonal influenza vaccination may bring in only a limited number of new T cells.

MiXCR was run by TCRdb on the RT-PCR reads, yielding one entry per CDR3 protein. The data contain 500,000 to 550,000 distinct CDR3 sequences, under 30% of them singletons. The CDR3 loop spans 14 amino acids. The V gene lost 0 bases and the J gene lost 1 base, with 9 bases spanning the gap. The germline V gene encodes CDR1 DFQATT and CDR2 SNEGSKA (reference sequence). The sample was also reused in another study, on T cells expressing NK-cell markers. Per that study: Beta-chain TCR cDNA was generated via 5'RACE template switching with UMIs.

This receptor was identified in a man aged 45-65 years who received an inactivated influenza vaccine. The sample consisted of CD4+ T cells sorted from PBMCs, taken about 11 days after vaccination. The rearrangement joins TRBV20-1 to TRBJ1-1; D not certain. CDR3 nucleotides: TGCAGTGCTAGAGAATCAGCCGCGAACACTGAAGCTTTCTTT. Amino acid sequence: CSARESAANTEAFF.